The next 9 T cell receptor beta chains were all read from a single sample in a study of technical replicates of blood from a handful of donors. This table comes from immunoSEQ multiplex PCR, and its TCRdb copy is limited to in-frame clones, with some not included. Found here are 85,000 to 100,000 clones, approximately 95% of them singletons; the top ten hold 0.2% to 0.3%. The sequencing input was T cells isolated from PBMCs. Receptor source: a human donor in good health.

The CDR3 sequence: CASSYGGTGFQGYTF. Here the CDR3 DNA reads TGTGCCAGCAGTTACGGAGGGACAGGGTTTCAGGGCTACACCTTC. The V gene is TRBV6-5, the J gene TRBJ1-2, with TRBD1 matching over 9 bases. This CDR3 is built from 15 residues. V lost 2 bases to trimming and J lost 8 bases; unmatched junction nucleotides: 9. CDR1 and CDR2 from the germline V gene are MNHEY and SVGAGI.

The chain has TRBV5-1 and TRBJ1-1; TRBD1 aligns across 9 bases. The CDR3 has 14 residues. V lost 7 bases and J lost 7; bases outside the gene matches: 11. Per germline, CDR1 SGHRS and CDR2 YFSETQ. CDR3 coding DNA: TGCGCCAGCTCTGGGGGGGACAGGGCCCTTGAAGCTTTCTTT. Its protein is CASSGGDRALEAFF.

The chain uses TRBV30 and TRBJ1-2, with a tentative D call TRBD1 (6 bases). This CDR3 region has 14 residues. Germline V lookup: CDR1 GTSNPN, CDR2 SVGIG (reference sequence). Trimming removed 3 bases at V and 6 bases at J, with 17 bases between. CDR3 loop: CAWSVGKGGNGYTF. CDR3 nucleotides: TGTGCCTGGAGCGTGGGAAAGGGGGGGAATGGCTACACCTTC. The entire variable domain, with the rest obtained from reference TRBV30 and TRBJ1-2, is as follows: SQTIHQWPATLVQPVGSPLSLECTVEGTSNPNLYWYRQAAGRGLQLLFYSVGIGQISSEVPQNLSASRPQDRQFILSSKKLLLSDSGFYLCAWSVGKGGNGYTFGSGTRLTVV.

V is TRBV2 and J is TRBJ2-2; 8 positions agree with TRBD1. The CDR3 covers 14 residues. J was trimmed by 5 bases and V by 5 bases; bases with no gene match: 4. Looked up from germline, CDR1 is SNHLY and CDR2 is FYNNEI. CDR3 residues: CASSNQGATGELFF. For the CDR3, the DNA is TGTGCCAGCAGTAATCAGGGGGCAACCGGGGAGCTGTTTTTT.

V usage is TRBV28 and J usage is TRBJ1-1, with a tentative D call TRBD1 (6 bases). CDR1 and CDR2 from the germline V gene are MDHEN and SYDVKM. This CDR3 has 16 residues. V was cut by 6 bases and J by 4 bases, with 21 bases left in between. For the CDR3, the DNA is TGTGCCAGCAGCACGACAGGAAGGGGGTTTAGCACTGAAGCTTTCTTT. Translation gives CASSTTGRGFSTEAFF.

The chain recombines TRBV6-1 with TRBJ2-3; D remains ambiguous. Trimming took off 2 bases at V and 3 bases at J, with 6 bases between the two ends. This CDR3 has 13 residues. Germline V gene lookup returns CDR1 MNHNS and CDR2 SASEGT. Written as DNA, the CDR3 is TGTGCCAGCAGTGAACCTCCTACAGATACGCAGTATTTT. The encoded protein is CASSEPPTDTQYF.

CDR3: CASSLAGTSGIETQYF. The CDR3 DNA follows: TGTGCCAGCAGCCTGGCCGGGACTAGCGGGATTGAGACCCAGTACTTC. The chain has TRBV7-2 and TRBJ2-5; 13 nucleotides agree with TRBD2. Looked up from germline, CDR1 is SGHTA and CDR2 is FQGNSA. The CDR3 is 16 amino acids. V dropped 5 bases and J dropped 5; count of bases not matched to a gene: 8. The full variable domain, in which reference TRBV7-2 and TRBJ2-5 provide the parts outside the CDR3, is GAGVSQSPSNKVTEKGKDVELRCDPISGHTALYWYRQSLGQGLEFLIYFQGNSAPDKSGLPSDRFSAERTGGSVSTLTIQRTQQEDSAVYLCASSLAGTSGIETQYFGPGTRLLVL.

This chain uses TRBV5-4 with TRBJ2-1; 10 bases map to TRBD2. The length of the CDR3 is 16 residues. Germline V gene data show CDR1 as SGHNT and CDR2 as YYREEE (reference sequence). V trimming: 5 bases; J trimming: 7 bases; junction bases outside the gene matches: 12. The CDR3 coding sequence is TGTGCCAGCAGGTTGAGAGCGGGAGGGCCGGGGAATGAGCAGTTCTTC. As protein: CASRLRAGGPGNEQFF.

This clone was recorded once. The V and J genes are TRBV5-4 and TRBJ1-3; no reliable D call. The ends were cut back, 4 bases at V and 4 bases at J, with 12 bases in the middle. CDR1 is SGHNT and CDR2 is YYREEE in the germline V gene (reference sequence). The CDR3 has 14 amino acids. The CDR3 sequence is CASSLPTGGNTIYF. CDR3 DNA sequence: TGTGCCAGCAGCCTGCCGACCGGGGGAAACACCATATATTTT. The complete variable domain, with remaining parts taken from reference TRBV5-4 and TRBJ1-3, reads ETGVTQSPTHLIKTRGQQVTLRCSSQSGHNTVSWYQQALGQGPQFIFQYYREEENGRGNFPPRFSGLQFPNYSSELNVNALELDDSALYLCASSLPTGGNTIYFGEGSWLTVV.